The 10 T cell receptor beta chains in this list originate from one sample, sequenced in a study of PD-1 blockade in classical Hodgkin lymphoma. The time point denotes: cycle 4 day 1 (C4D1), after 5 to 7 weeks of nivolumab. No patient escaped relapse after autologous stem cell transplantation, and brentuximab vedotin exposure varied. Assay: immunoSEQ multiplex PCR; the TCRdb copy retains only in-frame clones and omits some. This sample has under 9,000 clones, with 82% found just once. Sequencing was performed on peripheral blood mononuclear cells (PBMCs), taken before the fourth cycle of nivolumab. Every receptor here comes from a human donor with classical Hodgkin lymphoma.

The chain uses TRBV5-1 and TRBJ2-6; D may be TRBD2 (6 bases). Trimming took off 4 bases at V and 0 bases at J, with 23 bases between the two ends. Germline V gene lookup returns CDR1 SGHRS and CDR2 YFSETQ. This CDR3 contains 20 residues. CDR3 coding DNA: TGCGCCAGCAGCGTAACCGGGAGCGCGCCTCGGGGCTCTGGGGCCAACGTCCTGACTTTC. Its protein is CASSVTGSAPRGSGANVLTF. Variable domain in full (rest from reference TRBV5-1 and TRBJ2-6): KAGVTQTPRYLIKTRGQQVTLSCSPISGHRSVSWYQQTPGQGLQFLFEYFSETQRNKGNFPGRFSGRQFSNSRSEMNVSTLELGDSALYLCASSVTGSAPRGSGANVLTFGAGSRLTVL.

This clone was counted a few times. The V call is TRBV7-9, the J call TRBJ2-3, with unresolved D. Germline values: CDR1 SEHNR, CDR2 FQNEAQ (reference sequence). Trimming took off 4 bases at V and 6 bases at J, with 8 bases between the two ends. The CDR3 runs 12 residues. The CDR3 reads CASSSVGDTQYF. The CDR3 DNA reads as TGTGCCAGCAGCTCGGTAGGCGATACGCAGTATTTT.

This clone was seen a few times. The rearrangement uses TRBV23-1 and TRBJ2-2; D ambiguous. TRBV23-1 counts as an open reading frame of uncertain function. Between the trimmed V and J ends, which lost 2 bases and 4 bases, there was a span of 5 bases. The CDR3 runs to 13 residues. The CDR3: CASSQVTTGELFF. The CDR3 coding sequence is TGCGCCAGCAGTCAAGTAACCACCGGGGAGCTGTTTTTT.

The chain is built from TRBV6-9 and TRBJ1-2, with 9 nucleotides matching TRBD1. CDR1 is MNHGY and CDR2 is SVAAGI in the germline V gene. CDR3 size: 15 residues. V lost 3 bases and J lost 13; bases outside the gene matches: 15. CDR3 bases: TGTGCCAGCAGTTACTACGCCCCACAGGGGGCAACCCCCACCTTC. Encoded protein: CASSYYAPQGATPTF.

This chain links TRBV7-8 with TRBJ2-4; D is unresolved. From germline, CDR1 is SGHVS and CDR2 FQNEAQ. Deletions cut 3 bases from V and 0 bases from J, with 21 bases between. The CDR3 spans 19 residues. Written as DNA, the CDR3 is TGTGCCAGCAGCTTTGCCGCCGGGCCGAGTAGACTAGCCAAAAACATTCAGTACTTC. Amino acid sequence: CASSFAAGPSRLAKNIQYF.

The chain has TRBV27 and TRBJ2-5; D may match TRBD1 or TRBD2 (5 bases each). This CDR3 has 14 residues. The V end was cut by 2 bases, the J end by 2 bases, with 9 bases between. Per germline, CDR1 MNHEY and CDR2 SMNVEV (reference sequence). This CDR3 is CASSLARGQETQYF. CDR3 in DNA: TGTGCCAGCAGTTTAGCGAGGGGTCAAGAGACCCAGTACTTC.

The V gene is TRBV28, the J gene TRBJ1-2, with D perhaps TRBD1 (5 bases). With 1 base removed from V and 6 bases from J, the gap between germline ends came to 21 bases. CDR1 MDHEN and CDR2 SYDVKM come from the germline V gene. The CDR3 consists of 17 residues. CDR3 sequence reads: CASSLYGLNGGNDGYTF. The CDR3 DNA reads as TGTGCCAGCAGTTTATACGGGCTGAACGGGGGGAACGATGGCTACACCTTC.

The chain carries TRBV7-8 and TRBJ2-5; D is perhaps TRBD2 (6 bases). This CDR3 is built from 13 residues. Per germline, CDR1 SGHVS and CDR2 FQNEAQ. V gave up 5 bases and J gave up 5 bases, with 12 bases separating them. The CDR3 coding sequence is TGTGCCAGCAGCAATCCCCGGGGGGAGACCCAGTACTTC. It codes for CASSNPRGETQYF. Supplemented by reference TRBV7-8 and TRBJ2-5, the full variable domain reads GAGVSQSPRYKVAKRGQDVALRCDPISGHVSLFWYQQALGQGPEFLTYFQNEAQLDKSGLPSDRFFAERPEGSVSTLKIQRTQQEDSAVYLCASSNPRGETQYFGPGTRLLVL.

The CDR3 DNA reads TGTGCCAGCAGCTTAGGGGCTAGCGGGGGGGGTACAGATACGCAGTATTTT. It codes for CASSLGASGGGTDTQYF. The V and J genes are TRBV7-2 and TRBJ2-3; TRBD2 matches at 12 bases. Germline CDR1 reads SGHTA; CDR2 reads FQGNSA. V was clipped by 1 base and J by 3 bases; unmatched bases: 5. The CDR3 is made up of 17 amino acids.

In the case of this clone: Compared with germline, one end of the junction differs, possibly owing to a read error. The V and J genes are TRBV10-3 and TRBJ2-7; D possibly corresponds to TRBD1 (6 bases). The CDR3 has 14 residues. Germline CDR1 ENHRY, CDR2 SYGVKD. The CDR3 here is CASSEFGQPYEQYF. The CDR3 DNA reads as TGTGCCAGCAGTGAGTTTGGACAGCCCTACGAGCAGTACTTC.